Given below is one TCR beta chain in context. Its cognate antigen has yet to be identified. No base qualities exist here, and no much larger clone lies one base off it. The donors were included in the validation cohort of some 120 subjects, a group kept apart from the approximately 670-subject first cohort. This sample stems from a study of cytomegalovirus exposure and HLA in healthy donors (dated by TCRdb to 2015 to 2018). Background for the entire study: A later analysis indicated that the 95 to 150 validation repertoires were generated on the platform also employed for the roughly 650 repertoires of the first cohort. The aim of the study was to test whether cataloging public T cell receptors could identify signatures of past pathogen exposure. In addition to the first cohort of 650 to 800 subjects, a separate validation cohort of 120 different subjects was used. The study combined high-throughput TCR immunosequencing, statistical association of individual TCRs with disease status, and machine learning to predict cytomegalovirus infection status. Overall results and qualifications from the work: All 110 or so repertoires were used to score co-occurrence in the validation cohort in a later analysis, because that analysis had no HLA typing for the cohort. Of the cluster scores, 90% to 95% were above 0 in a later analysis, which found that TCRs clustered in the first cohort also tended to co-occur in the 120 validation repertoires. The study listed 150 to 200 TCR beta chains as associated with cytomegalovirus. Three of the identified cytomegalovirus-associated TCR beta chains were confirmed in vitro to be specific for cytomegalovirus antigens. It was suggested by the authors that the approach could potentially be generalized to other disease states and immunological phenotypes. Most TCR sequences were observed very rarely across donors, whereas some public TCRs were present in many individuals. Cytomegalovirus status was reported to be diagnosed by the classifier with high specificity and sensitivity in both the original and validation cohorts.

For CDR1 and CDR2, the germline V gene lists MDHEN and SYDVKM. The CDR3, from cysteine to phenylalanine, totals 15 residues. CDR3 DNA only is kept here, 45 bases in frame from base 1. Germline trimming amounts to 5 bases on V and 3 bases on J, with 7 as the count of junction bases outside the gene matches. Receptors were amplified or captured by the immunoSEQ multiplex PCR assay. The authors processed their data as follows. A statistical classification framework was built to diagnose cytomegalovirus status from the catalog of TCR beta chain sequences. This immuneACCESS table, as held by TCRdb, lists in-frame sequences with V and J called but not all clones. Of the missing ones, under half trace to an unresolved V gene in checked studies; the others have no known cause. V, J and clone size were drawn from that table, and D and trimming were deduced from the DNA. For this sample the table gives 110,000 or so clones, of which 85% to 90% were detected only once. Around 2.1% of the sample comes from the top ten.

Recombination connected TRBV28 to TRBJ2-1; 7 bases in the middle match TRBD1. The clonotype comes from a woman aged 18-29 years in good health and CMV-seronegative. Input material: PBMCs. The DNA sequence follows: TGTGCCAGCAGTACTCCGGGACAGTACTACAATGAGCAGTTCTTC. It specifies CASSTPGQYYNEQFF.